A single sample is the source of the 21 T cell receptor beta chains below, sequenced in a study of blood T cells in healthy people across ages. Sample-barcoded 5' priming and a J-beta primer mix drove a second PCR of roughly 6 to 12 cycles. MiXCR, applied by TCRdb to the 5' RACE reads, yields one record per CDR3 protein. Of some 1,500,000 distinct CDR3 sequences in the sample, around 40% were seen once. Sequences were obtained from blood. These receptors were obtained from a woman under 30 in good health.

This clonotype was detected ten times or more. The V and J genes are TRBV7-9 and TRBJ2-5; no firm D call. The J call may be faulty, since TRBJ2-7 better matches the DNA end. Germline loops: CDR1 SEHNR, CDR2 FQNEAQ (reference sequence). CDR3 length equals 11 residues. The CDR3 coding sequence is TGTGCCAGCAGTTTATCTAACGAGCAGTACTTC. The encoded protein is CASSLSNEQYF.

As to this clonotype: The junction departs from the called germline gene at one end, perhaps through a read error. The chain is built from TRBV12-3 or TRBV12-4 and TRBJ2-1; D tentatively fits TRBD1 or TRBD2 (6 bases each). The CDR3 is 16 residues long. The CDR3 bases are TGTGCCAGCAGTTTCCCTAGGGGGGCCTCCCACAATGAGCAGTTCTTC. It translates to CASSFPRGASHNEQFF.

This clonotype was seen a few times. The chain uses TRBV4-1 and TRBJ1-4; TRBD1 aligns across 11 bases. With 4 bases clipped from V and 10 bases from J, the junction kept 8 bases outside the gene matches. Germline values: CDR1 MGHRA, CDR2 YSYEKL. This CDR3 is built from 15 residues. The CDR3 sequence is CASSRPGQGGVKLFF. CDR3 bases: TGCGCCAGCAGCCGACCGGGACAGGGGGGTGTAAAACTGTTTTTT.

Turning to this clonotype: Relative to the germline gene, one junction end is altered; a read error may explain this. The genes are TRBV28 and TRBJ2-4; D possibly uses TRBD1 or TRBD2 (6 bases each). Near its end, the DNA agrees better with TRBJ2-7, so the J call may be wrong. CDR1 is MDHEN and CDR2 is SYDVKM in the germline V gene. The CDR3 sequence is 16 residues long. CDR3 in DNA: TGTGCCGGCAGTTTAAAGACGGGGGCGATCTCCTACGAGCAGTACTTC. Encoded protein: CAGSLKTGAISYEQYF.

The rearrangement links TRBV7-9 to TRBJ1-3; D ambiguous. V was pared by 5 bases and J by 0 bases, with 17 bases between. Germline assignment: CDR1 SEHNR and CDR2 FQNEAQ (reference sequence). CDR3 length equals 17 residues. CDR3 sequence reads: CASSDRAVTFSGNTIYF. In nucleotides, the CDR3 is TGTGCCAGCAGCGATAGGGCCGTTACATTCTCTGGAAACACCATATATTTT.

To note about this clonotype: One junction end disagrees with the germline gene, perhaps due to a read error. The chain uses TRBV6-6 and TRBJ1-1, with a possible D match to TRBD1 (5 bases). In germline, CDR1 is MNHNY, CDR2 SVGAGI (reference sequence). The CDR3 has 14 amino acids. The CDR3 loop is CASSYLTRDSESFF. Here the CDR3 DNA reads TGTGCCAGCAGTTACTTGACCAGGGACTCTGAATCTTTCTTT.

The rearrangement links TRBV12-3 or TRBV12-4 to TRBJ1-5, with D uncertain. Trimming stripped 1 base from V and 6 bases from J, with 16 bases between. The CDR3 extends over 16 amino acids. The CDR3 sequence is CASSLEGGGRVQPQHF. In nucleotides, the CDR3 is TGTGCCAGCAGTTTAGAGGGAGGAGGGCGCGTTCAGCCCCAGCATTTT.

This clonotype has just a few counts. The chain couples TRBV5-1 to TRBJ1-1, with TRBD1 as a possible D gene (5 bases). Germline-derived CDR1 and CDR2 are SGHRS and YFSETQ. The V end lost 2 bases, the J end lost 1 base, and 12 bases lay between the germline ends. The CDR3 runs 15 residues. The CDR3 loop reads CASSLQDISNTEAFF. The CDR3 nucleotides are TGCGCCAGCAGCTTACAGGACATTTCGAACACTGAAGCTTTCTTT.

This clonotype came up a few times. The chain is built from TRBV5-1 and TRBJ1-4; D not certain. Germline loops: CDR1 SGHRS, CDR2 YFSETQ. This CDR3 comprises 13 residues. With 2 bases removed from V and 7 bases from J, the gap between germline ends came to 9 bases. CDR3 region: CASSLVPGEKLFF. The DNA for the CDR3 is TGCGCCAGCAGCTTAGTTCCTGGTGAAAAACTGTTTTTT.

This clonotype showed up just a few times. The chain carries TRBV11-2 and TRBJ2-1; TRBD2 matches at 11 bases. The V and J ends lost 6 bases and 9 bases, in that order; junction bases with no gene match: 7. CDR1 and CDR2 (germline): SGHAT, FQNNGV. This CDR3 has 14 amino acids. The CDR3 reads CASRPIAGGFEQFF. CDR3 in DNA: TGTGCCAGCAGGCCTATAGCGGGAGGGTTTGAGCAGTTCTTC.

Only a few counts were recorded for this clonotype. This chain uses TRBV18 with TRBJ2-7; D remains ambiguous. CDR1 and CDR2 from the germline V gene are KGHSH and LQKENI. Trimming left V 0 bases short and J 2 bases short, with 14 bases between. The CDR3 is 16 residues long. The CDR3 protein is CASSPPLLLPTYEQYF. Here the CDR3 DNA reads TGTGCCAGCTCACCACCGCTACTCCTTCCCACCTACGAGCAGTACTTC.

This clonotype has more than one count but fewer than ten. The chain employs TRBV20-1 and TRBJ2-7, with D hard to call. This CDR3 contains 16 residues. Germline V gives CDR1 DFQATT, CDR2 SNEGSKA (reference sequence). The V and J ends lost 3 bases and 7 bases respectively, with 25 bases between them. CDR3 sequence reads: CSASPIEEPLNNEQYF. Here the CDR3 DNA reads TGCAGTGCTAGTCCCATAGAGGAGCCACTTAACAATGAGCAGTACTTC.

This chain connects TRBV24-1 to TRBJ2-5; 10 bases match TRBD2. CDR3 length: 16 residues. The ends lost 7 bases at V and 11 bases at J; junction bases unmatched: 18. Looked up from germline, CDR1 is KGHDR and CDR2 is SFDVKD. The CDR3: CATRASGRGEYNEQYF. The CDR3 DNA sequence: TGTGCCACCAGAGCTAGCGGGAGAGGGGAATACAATGAGCAGTACTTC.

The V gene is TRBV20-1, the J gene TRBJ1-2; weak D call: TRBD1 (5 bases). CDR1 and CDR2 from the germline V gene are DFQATT and SNEGSKA (reference sequence). The CDR3 sequence is 11 residues long. Trimming removed 5 bases at V and 4 bases at J, with 8 bases between. CDR3 sequence (DNA): TGCAGTGCTTTTGACAGCTATGGCTACACCTTC. Protein sequence: CSAFDSYGYTF.

The gene calls are TRBV7-9 and TRBJ2-1; possibly TRBD2 for D (5 bases). Germline V lookup: CDR1 SEHNR, CDR2 FQNEAQ (reference sequence). The germline V and J ends were trimmed by 5 bases and 6 bases, with 11 bases remaining between them. This CDR3 is 13 amino acids long. CDR3 loop: CASSDRDPNEQFF. The DNA for the CDR3 is TGTGCCAGCAGCGACCGGGATCCCAATGAGCAGTTCTTC. Complete variable domain (other parts from reference TRBV7-9 and TRBJ2-1): DTGVSQNPRHKITKRGQNVTFRCDPISEHNRLYWYRQTLGQGPEFLTYFQNEAQLEKSRLLSDRFSAERPKGSFSTLEIQRTEQGDSAMYLCASSDRDPNEQFFGPGTRLTVL.

V gene TRBV29-1 combines with J gene TRBJ2-3; 8 nucleotides match TRBD2. With 2 bases clipped from V and 5 bases from J, the junction kept 6 bases outside the gene matches. This CDR3 is built from 14 residues. Germline V lookup: CDR1 SQVTM, CDR2 ANQGSEA. CDR3 nucleotide sequence: TGCAGCGTTGAACCTGGCGCGGGGGGAGATACGCAGTATTTT. Protein: CSVEPGAGGDTQYF.

The J gene is TRBJ1-2, the V gene TRBV7-9; unclear D gene. The V gene lost 5 bases and the J gene lost 4 bases, with 11 bases spanning the gap. The CDR3 covers 13 residues. Germline V gives CDR1 SEHNR, CDR2 FQNEAQ (reference sequence). DNA for the CDR3: TGTGCCAGCAGCCCCCGATGGGCCTATGGCTACACCTTC. This sequence encodes CASSPRWAYGYTF.

The chain combines TRBV27 with TRBJ1-2; 11 bases map to TRBD1. CDR1 is MNHEY and CDR2 is SMNVEV in the germline V gene (reference sequence). The CDR3 totals 15 residues. V trimming: 2 bases; J trimming: 6 bases; junction bases outside the gene matches: 5. CDR3 sequence: CASSLIGTGGDGYTF. The CDR3 nucleotides are TGTGCCAGCAGTTTAATCGGGACAGGGGGTGATGGCTACACCTTC.

The rearrangement uses TRBV7-2 and TRBJ2-1; D is uncertain. The V end was cut by 5 bases, the J end by 8 bases, with 16 bases between. Germline V gene sequence: CDR1 SGHTA, CDR2 FQGNSA. The CDR3 is 14 amino acids. CDR3 amino acids: CASSVLSVSDEQFF. CDR3 coding DNA: TGTGCCAGCAGCGTCCTTAGTGTGTCGGATGAGCAGTTCTTC.

The V gene is TRBV20-1, the J gene TRBJ2-5; possible D gene TRBD2, 6 bases. The tail of the sequence fits TRBJ2-7 better, so the J call may be wrong. This CDR3 is 17 amino acids long. Germline V gene sequence: CDR1 DFQATT, CDR2 SNEGSKA (reference sequence). For the CDR3, the DNA is TGCAGTGCTAGAGATGGAGGGCGAACTCCCAGCCCGCGCGAGCAGTACTTC. It encodes CSARDGGRTPSPREQYF.

The chain combines TRBV7-2 with TRBJ2-1; possibly TRBD2 for D (7 bases). Trimming stripped 6 bases from V and 5 bases from J, with 11 bases between. The CDR3 consists of 13 residues. The germline gives CDR1 SGHTA, CDR2 FQGNSA. The chain's CDR3 is CASRRGPNNEQFF. The CDR3 DNA follows: TGTGCCAGCAGGCGGGGGCCCAACAATGAGCAGTTCTTC.